The 10 T cell receptor beta chains below come from one sample, sequenced in a study of graft-versus-host responses after intestinal transplantation. The antigens of these receptors remain unknown. This table comes from immunoSEQ multiplex PCR, and its TCRdb copy is limited to in-frame clones, with some not included. The sample holds 45,000 to 50,000 clones, approximately 91% seen once. The material was unstimulated CD4+ T cells sorted from spleen or lymph node cells, obtained before transplant. The receptors were gathered from a human donor who was the organ donor for an intestinal transplant.

This chain uses TRBV7-9 with TRBJ2-3; TRBD2 matches at 8 bases. Germline V CDR1 and CDR2: SEHNR, FQNEAQ (reference sequence). CDR3 size: 16 residues. The V gene end was trimmed by 3 bases and the J gene end by 5 bases; junction bases not matched to a gene: 10. CDR3 coding DNA: TGTGCCAGCAGCTTGCCGGGGGGGAGAAGTGTAGATACGCAGTATTTT. Amino acids: CASSLPGGRSVDTQYF. Using reference TRBV7-9 and TRBJ2-3 for the parts outside the CDR3, the full variable domain is DTGVSQNPRHKITKRGQNVTFRCDPISEHNRLYWYRQTLGQGPEFLTYFQNEAQLEKSRLLSDRFSAERPKGSFSTLEIQRTEQGDSAMYLCASSLPGGRSVDTQYFGPGTRLTVL.

The chain carries TRBV19 and TRBJ2-6, with 11 bases that match TRBD1. The CDR3 is made up of 16 amino acids. V gave up 9 bases and J gave up 1 base; unmatched junction bases: 5. Looked up from germline, CDR1 is LNHDA and CDR2 is SQIVND (reference sequence). The CDR3, as DNA: TGTGCCAGCAGGGACAGGGGGTGGTCTGGGGCCAACGTCCTGACTTTC. Encoded protein: CASRDRGWSGANVLTF.

J is TRBJ2-1 and V is TRBV11-2, with TRBD2 as a possible D gene (6 bases). Germline V gene data show CDR1 as SGHAT and CDR2 as FQNNGV. The CDR3 has 14 residues. With 3 bases removed from V and 4 bases from J, the gap between germline ends came to 10 bases. The CDR3 loop reads CASSLGTEYNEQFF. The CDR3, as DNA: TGTGCCAGCAGCTTGGGGACTGAATACAATGAGCAGTTCTTC.

The chain recombines TRBV5-1 with TRBJ2-7; 7 bases fit TRBD1. Germline CDR1 reads SGHRS; CDR2 reads YFSETQ. The CDR3 consists of 15 residues. V was pared by 0 bases and J by 2 bases, with 5 bases of the junction left unmatched. DNA for the CDR3: TGCGCCAGCAGCTTGGTTCCGGGACAGACCTACGAGCAGTACTTC. It specifies CASSLVPGQTYEQYF.

The V gene is TRBV7-9, the J gene TRBJ1-2; perhaps TRBD1 as D (6 bases). Per the germline V gene, CDR1 is SEHNR and CDR2 is FQNEAQ (reference sequence). The CDR3 has 17 residues. The germline V and J ends were trimmed by 2 bases and 6 bases, with 22 bases remaining between them. CDR3: CASSLLFGGRGGDGYTF. The CDR3 bases are TGTGCCAGCAGCTTACTCTTTGGAGGGAGGGGGGGCGATGGCTACACCTTC.

The chain combines TRBV29-1 with TRBJ2-5; maybe TRBD2 (7 bases). Between the trimmed V and J ends, which lost 6 bases and 5 bases, there was a span of 13 bases. This CDR3 contains 12 residues. Per the germline V gene, CDR1 is SQVTM and CDR2 is ANQGSEA. The CDR3 bases are TGCAGCGTGACACAGGGAGGGGAGACCCAGTACTTC. This translates into CSVTQGGETQYF.

The chain carries TRBV6-1 and TRBJ2-5; D is undetermined. Germline V CDR1 and CDR2: MNHNS, SASEGT. V was shortened by 7 bases and J by 1 base, with 7 bases between the two germline ends. The length of the CDR3 is 12 residues. CDR3: CASKLLQETQYF. The CDR3 DNA sequence: TGTGCCAGCAAACTACTCCAAGAGACCCAGTACTTC.

The rearrangement joins TRBV27 to TRBJ2-3; 15 positions match TRBD2. V trimming: 5 bases; J trimming: 0 bases; junction bases outside the gene matches: 9. Looked up from germline, CDR1 is MNHEY and CDR2 is SMNVEV (reference sequence). The CDR3 extends over 19 amino acids. CDR3 residues: CASSPRGTSGRTSTDTQYF. The CDR3 region has the DNA TGTGCCAGCAGTCCAAGAGGGACTAGCGGGAGGACTAGCACAGATACGCAGTATTTT.

V gene TRBV28 combines with J gene TRBJ1-5, with no clear D. This CDR3 region has 13 residues. CDR1 and CDR2 from the germline V gene are MDHEN and SYDVKM. Trimming removed 6 bases at V and 3 bases at J, with 9 bases between. CDR3 sequence (DNA): TGTGCCAGCAGCGACGGTTACAATCAGCCCCAGCATTTT. Protein product: CASSDGYNQPQHF.

The V and J genes are TRBV5-6 and TRBJ2-7, with D uncertain. The CDR3 is made up of 14 amino acids. With 0 bases removed from V and 2 bases from J, the gap between germline ends came to 9 bases. Germline lookup yields CDR1 SGHDT and CDR2 YYEEEE. The chain's CDR3 is CASSLVEPAYEQYF. CDR3 DNA sequence: TGTGCCAGCAGCTTGGTGGAGCCAGCCTACGAGCAGTACTTC.